The clone carrying this T cell receptor (beta chain) was seen ten or more times. Its specificity is unknown. This sample stems from a study of T cells in Graves' hyperthyroidism and ophthalmopathy. The cohort's ophthalmopathy patients, a group with duration under 3 months, had a Clinical Activity Score of at least 3 and a NOSPECS grade of at least 4. Study results and limitations: In blood, most of the thyroid clonotypes expanded above 0.001 were also present.

Amplified regions were TCR beta CDR3 sequences from RNA transcripts. Researchers ran a first-round RT-PCR on the TCR CDR3 using the HTBI primer set. TCRdb recomputed calls from the multiplex PCR reads with MiXCR, one row per CDR3 protein. The sample shows hundreds of thousands of distinct CDR3 sequences, less than 25% of them seen only once. Sequencing input: blood. The receptor comes from a man aged 25 to 40 with Graves' ophthalmopathy.

The CDR3 is CASSYSGPGPFF. CDR3 nucleotide sequence: TGTGCCAGCAGTTACTCGGGGCCCGGTCCTTTCTTT. The chain recombines TRBV6-2 or TRBV6-3 with TRBJ1-1; possible D gene TRBD1, 5 bases. Trimming shortened V by 0 bases and J by 12 bases, and 11 bases separated the two germline ends. The CDR3 consists of 12 residues. Germline CDR1 reads MNHEY; CDR2 reads SVGEGT.